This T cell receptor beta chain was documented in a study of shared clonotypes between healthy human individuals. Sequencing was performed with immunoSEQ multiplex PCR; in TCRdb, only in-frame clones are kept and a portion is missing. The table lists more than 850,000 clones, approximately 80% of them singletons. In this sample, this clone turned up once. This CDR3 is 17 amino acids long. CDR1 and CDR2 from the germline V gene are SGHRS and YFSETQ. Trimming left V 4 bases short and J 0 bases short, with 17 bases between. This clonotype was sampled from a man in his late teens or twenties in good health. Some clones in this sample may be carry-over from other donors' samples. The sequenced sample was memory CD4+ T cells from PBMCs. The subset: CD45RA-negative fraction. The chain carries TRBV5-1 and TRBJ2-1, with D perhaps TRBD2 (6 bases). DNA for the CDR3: TGCGCCAGCAGCCCCTCTTTCCCCGGGAGCTCCTACAATGAGCAGTTCTTC. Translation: CASSPSFPGSSYNEQFF.